Listed below are T cell receptor beta chains from one sample, sequenced in a study of T cell changes during pregnancy in multiple sclerosis. Only in-frame clones appear in the TCRdb table, and some are missing; sequencing was by immunoSEQ multiplex PCR. The table has roughly 40,000 clones, 80% to 95% seen once. The specimen was CD4+ T cells from peripheral blood mononuclear cells, collected in the third trimester of pregnancy. These receptors all come from a female donor with multiple sclerosis, enrolled in a pregnancy study. Each CDR3 is given with its conserved first and last residue. A D gene is named only where the DNA matches it firmly. Not all rows give a size; the values are once, few, many and, for expanded clones, a class.

d_gene	v_gene	j_gene	abundance	CDR3aa	CDR3nt
NA	TRBV30	TRBJ1-1	NA	CAWSARGKGTEAFF	TGTGCCTGGAGTGCCAGGGGCAAGGGCACTGAAGCTTTCTTT
NA	TRBV18	TRBJ1-2	once	CASSPPRGNGYTF	TGTGCCAGCTCACCACCCCGGGGGAATGGCTACACCTTC
TRBD1	TRBV7-9	TRBJ1-3	NA	CASSLAGTGSIAGNTIYF	TGTGCCAGCAGCTTAGCGGGGACAGGGTCAATAGCTGGAAACACCATATATTTT
TRBD1	TRBV6-5	TRBJ2-6	NA	CASSNDRAGANVLTF	TGTGCCAGCAGTAATGACAGGGCTGGGGCCAACGTCCTGACTTTC
NA	TRBV18	TRBJ1-1	NA	CASSPRSGMNTEAFF	TGTGCCAGCTCACCCAGGTCAGGGATGAACACTGAAGCTTTCTTT
TRBD2	TRBV6-1	TRBJ2-1	NA	CASSEPQSGRNYNEQFF	TGTGCCAGCAGTGAACCGCAGAGCGGGAGGAATTACAATGAGCAGTTCTTC
TRBD1	TRBV28	TRBJ2-1	NA	CASSFAGGSIVDEQFF	TGTGCCAGCAGTTTCGCAGGGGGCTCTATAGTCGATGAGCAGTTCTTC
NA	TRBV19	TRBJ1-1	few	CASSMALTGNTEAFF	TGTGCCAGTAGTATGGCCCTGACAGGAAACACTGAAGCTTTCTTT
TRBD1	TRBV7-9	TRBJ2-7	NA	CASSSTGDYEQYF	TGTGCCAGCAGCTCCACAGGGGACTACGAGCAGTACTTC
TRBD2	TRBV7-9	TRBJ2-1	NA	CASSPGLAGGKSSYNEQFF	TGTGCCAGCAGCCCCGGACTAGCGGGAGGGAAGAGCTCCTACAATGAGCAGTTCTTC
TRBD1	TRBV19	TRBJ2-5	NA	CASSTSGTVVETQYF	TGTGCCAGTAGTACGTCCGGGACAGTGGTGGAGACCCAGTACTTC
NA	TRBV14	TRBJ1-2	few	CASSPSLTTYGYTF	TGTGCCAGCAGCCCCTCTCTCACTACCTATGGCTACACCTTC
NA	TRBV5-1	TRBJ2-4	NA	CASSNARGGNIQYF	TGCGCCAGCAGCAATGCTAGAGGCGGAAACATTCAGTACTTC
TRBD2	TRBV19	TRBJ2-1	NA	CASSRERGGSYNEQFF	TGTGCCAGTAGTAGGGAGCGGGGGGGGTCCTACAATGAGCAGTTCTTC
TRBD2	TRBV7-2	TRBJ2-4	few	CASSLRGTSGIQNIQYF	TGTGCCAGCAGCTTACGCGGGACTAGCGGGATCCAAAACATTCAGTACTTC
NA	TRBV5-6	TRBJ2-3	NA	CASSLTTERTDTQYF	TGTGCCAGCAGCTTGACGACAGAGAGGACAGATACGCAGTATTTT
NA	TRBV5-6	TRBJ2-7	NA	CASSLFARIAASYEQYF	TGTGCCAGCAGCTTGTTTGCTAGAATAGCGGCTTCCTACGAGCAGTACTTC
NA	TRBV20-1	TRBJ1-3	NA	CSALTGDTIYF	TGCAGTGCCCTAACGGGGGACACCATATATTTT
NA	TRBV5-1	TRBJ2-3	once	CASSLAATGTDTQYF	TGCGCCAGCAGCTTGGCAGCGACGGGCACAGATACGCAGTATTTT
TRBD1	TRBV2	TRBJ1-1	NA	CATRRQGASQNTEAFF	TGTGCCACCCGACGACAGGGGGCTAGCCAGAACACTGAAGCTTTCTTT
NA	TRBV4-3	TRBJ1-1	NA	CASSQAVEAFF	TGCGCCAGCAGCCAAGCCGTTGAAGCTTTCTTT
TRBD2	TRBV5-1	TRBJ2-2	NA	CASSLPTYQTSGVDTGELFF	TGCGCCAGCAGCTTGCCCACCTATCAGACTAGCGGGGTGGACACCGGGGAGCTGTTTTTT
TRBD1	TRBV2	TRBJ2-7	NA	CASRFGTGALGEQYF	TGTGCCAGCAGGTTCGGGACAGGGGCCTTGGGCGAGCAGTACTTC
TRBD2	TRBV4-3	TRBJ2-7	once	CASSQDRDYSYEQYF	TGCGCCAGCAGCCAAGACCGGGACTACTCCTACGAGCAGTACTTC
NA	TRBV14	TRBJ2-2	NA	CASSLIPFGDFSTGELFF	TGTGCCAGCAGCCTGATACCTTTCGGGGACTTCTCAACCGGGGAGCTGTTTTTT
NA	TRBV7-2	TRBJ2-7	NA	CASSFWGPGEQYF	TGTGCCAGCAGCTTCTGGGGGCCAGGCGAGCAGTACTTC
NA	TRBV10-3	TRBJ2-7	few	CAISPTSGSAEQYF	TGTGCCATCAGTCCGACTAGTGGCTCAGCCGAGCAGTACTTC
TRBD1	TRBV6-1	TRBJ2-7	NA	CASSSMDRGPHEQYF	TGTGCCAGCAGTTCCATGGACAGGGGTCCTCACGAGCAGTACTTC
NA	TRBV18	TRBJ1-1	few	CASSPPSRDHTEAFF	TGTGCCAGCTCACCACCTAGCAGAGATCACACTGAAGCTTTCTTT
NA	TRBV7-2	TRBJ2-3	NA	CASSLGGNTDTQYF	TGTGCCAGCAGCTTAGGCGGTAACACAGATACGCAGTATTTT
TRBD1	TRBV28	TRBJ1-5	NA	CASRTGQGVRNQPQHF	TGTGCCAGCAGGACGGGACAGGGTGTGAGGAATCAGCCCCAGCATTTT
NA	TRBV4-2	TRBJ2-3	NA	CASSQDRQGARDTQYF	TGTGCCAGCAGCCAAGATAGGCAGGGTGCGCGGGATACGCAGTATTTT
NA	TRBV6-1	TRBJ1-5	NA	CASSEAGPQPQHF	TGTGCCAGCAGTGAAGCGGGCCCCCAGCCCCAGCATTTT
TRBD1	TRBV5-1	TRBJ1-4	NA	CASSPSGTGSEKLFF	TGCGCCAGCAGCCCTTCCGGGACAGGGAGCGAAAAACTGTTTTTT
TRBD1	TRBV5-1	TRBJ2-7	NA	CASSPGTGSHEQYF	TGCGCCAGCAGCCCCGGGACAGGGTCACACGAGCAGTACTTC
TRBD1	TRBV18	TRBJ1-4	NA	CASSLGQGEKLFF	TGTGCCAGCTCACTCGGACAGGGCGAAAAACTGTTTTTT
NA	TRBV11-2	TRBJ1-1	NA	CASSLRHRTEAFF	TGTGCCAGCAGCTTAAGGCACAGAACTGAAGCTTTCTTT
NA	TRBV5-4	TRBJ2-1	NA	CASSLGGLYNEQFF	TGTGCCAGCAGCTTAGGCGGACTTTACAATGAGCAGTTCTTC
NA	TRBV15	TRBJ1-4	NA	CATSRGRGANEKLFF	TGTGCCACCAGCAGAGGGAGGGGAGCTAATGAAAAACTGTTTTTT
TRBD2	TRBV7-9	TRBJ2-3	NA	CASSEWGGSTDTQYF	TGTGCCAGCAGCGAATGGGGGGGGAGCACAGATACGCAGTATTTT
NA	TRBV27	TRBJ1-1	few	CASSLLRGNTEAFF	TGTGCCAGCAGTTTATTGCGGGGGAACACTGAAGCTTTCTTT
NA	TRBV29-1	TRBJ1-1	NA	CSAGHTEAFF	TGCAGCGCCGGTCACACTGAAGCTTTCTTT
NA	TRBV7-2	TRBJ2-2	NA	CASSSGSLAFSGELFF	TGTGCCAGCAGCTCCGGTAGTCTAGCATTTTCCGGGGAGCTGTTTTTT
TRBD2	TRBV2	TRBJ2-1	NA	CASSLRTSRNNEQFF	TGTGCCAGCAGTCTTCGGACTAGCAGAAACAATGAGCAGTTCTTC
TRBD1	TRBV19	TRBJ1-1	NA	CASSITQGDTEAFF	TGTGCCAGTAGTATAACGCAGGGGGACACTGAAGCTTTCTTT
NA	TRBV10-3	TRBJ1-4	NA	CAIRGGAKEKLFF	TGTGCCATACGTGGTGGGGCGAAGGAAAAACTGTTTTTT
TRBD2	TRBV7-2	TRBJ2-1	NA	CASTTYVQSGRGNEQFF	TGTGCCAGCACCACTTATGTTCAGAGCGGGAGAGGAAATGAGCAGTTCTTC
NA	TRBV14	TRBJ2-5	NA	CASSPKTGSQYF	TGTGCCAGCAGCCCCAAGACGGGTTCCCAGTACTTC
TRBD2	TRBV11-2	TRBJ2-1	NA	CASTLGGSGRAYYNEQFF	TGTGCCAGCACCCTAGGTGGGAGCGGGAGGGCCTATTACAATGAGCAGTTCTTC
TRBD2	TRBV5-6	TRBJ2-3	NA	CASSTGTSGISDTQYF	TGTGCCAGCAGCACCGGGACTAGCGGGATCTCAGATACGCAGTATTTT
NA	TRBV28	TRBJ1-2	NA	CASSPPDRNYGYTF	TGTGCCAGCAGTCCCCCCGACAGGAACTATGGCTACACCTTC
NA	TRBV4-1	TRBJ2-7	NA	CASSQFEGGHYEQYF	TGCGCCAGCAGCCAATTTGAGGGTGGGCATTACGAGCAGTACTTC
TRBD1	TRBV7-9	TRBJ1-2	NA	CASSRLGQGTNYGYTF	TGTGCCAGCAGCCGCCTGGGACAGGGGACTAACTATGGCTACACCTTC
NA	TRBV19	TRBJ1-2	NA	CASSIQGLNYGYTF	TGTGCCAGTAGTATACAGGGCCTTAACTATGGCTACACCTTC
TRBD1	TRBV10-3	TRBJ1-2	NA	CAISEGNRGTGYTF	TGTGCCATCAGTGAGGGAAACAGGGGGACCGGCTACACCTTC
NA	TRBV27	TRBJ2-6	once	CASRRSGVAGANVLTF	TGTGCCAGCAGGAGATCAGGGGTGGCTGGGGCCAACGTCCTGACTTTC